This note documents a single TCR beta chain sequence. One end of the junction varies from germline; a read error may be responsible. This CDR3 is 18 amino acids long. Germline-derived CDR1 and CDR2 are MNHEY and SVGEGT. This record belongs to a study of T cells in Graves' hyperthyroidism and ophthalmopathy. From RNA transcripts, TCR beta CDR3 regions were amplified. Using the HTBI primer set, a first-round RT-PCR was run on the TCR CDR3. From the multiplex PCR reads, TCRdb called clonotypes with MiXCR, one entry per CDR3 protein. The sample has 400,000 to 550,000 distinct CDR3 sequences, approximately 15% seen once.

The material sequenced was blood. The receptor was isolated from a woman between 18 and 29 years old with Graves' hyperthyroidism. This rearrangement joins TRBV6-2 or TRBV6-3 to TRBJ2-1, with 7 positions matching TRBD1. CDR3 residues: CASSYLHIRQGAVNERFF. The CDR3 coding sequence is TGTGCCAGCAGTTACTTACACATTCGACAGGGAGCAGTTAATGAGCGGTTCTTC.